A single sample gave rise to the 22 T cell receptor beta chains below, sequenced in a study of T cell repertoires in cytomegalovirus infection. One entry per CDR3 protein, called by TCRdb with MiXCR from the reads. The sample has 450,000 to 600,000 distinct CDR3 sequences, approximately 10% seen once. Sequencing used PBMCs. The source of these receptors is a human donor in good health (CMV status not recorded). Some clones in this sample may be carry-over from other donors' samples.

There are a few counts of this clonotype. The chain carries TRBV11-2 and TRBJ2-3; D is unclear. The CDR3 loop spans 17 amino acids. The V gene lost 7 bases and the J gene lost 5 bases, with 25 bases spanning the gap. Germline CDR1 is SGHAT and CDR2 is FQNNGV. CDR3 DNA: TGTGCCAGCACCAAACGCGGTGTAACACAATATTTAGATACGCAGTATTTT. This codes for CASTKRGVTQYLDTQYF.

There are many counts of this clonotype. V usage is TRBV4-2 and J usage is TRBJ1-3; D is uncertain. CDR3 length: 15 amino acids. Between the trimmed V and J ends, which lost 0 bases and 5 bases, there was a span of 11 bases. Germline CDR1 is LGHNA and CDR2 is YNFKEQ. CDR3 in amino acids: CASSQDRGSRNTIYF. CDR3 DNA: TGTGCCAGCAGCCAAGATAGAGGTTCTCGAAACACCATATATTTT.

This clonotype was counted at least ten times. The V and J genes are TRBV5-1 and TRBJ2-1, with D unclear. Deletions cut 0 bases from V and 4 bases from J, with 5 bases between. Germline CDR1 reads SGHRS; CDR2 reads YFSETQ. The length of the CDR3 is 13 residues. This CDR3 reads CASSLDRYNEQFF. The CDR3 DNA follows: TGCGCCAGCAGCTTGGACAGATACAATGAGCAGTTCTTC.

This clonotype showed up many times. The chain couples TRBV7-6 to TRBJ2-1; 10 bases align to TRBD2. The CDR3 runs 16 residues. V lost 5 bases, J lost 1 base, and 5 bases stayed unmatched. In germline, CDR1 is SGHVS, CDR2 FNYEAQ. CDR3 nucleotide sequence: TGTGCCAGCAGCCCCCGAGCGGGAGGGTCCTACAATGAGCAGTTCTTC. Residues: CASSPRAGGSYNEQFF.

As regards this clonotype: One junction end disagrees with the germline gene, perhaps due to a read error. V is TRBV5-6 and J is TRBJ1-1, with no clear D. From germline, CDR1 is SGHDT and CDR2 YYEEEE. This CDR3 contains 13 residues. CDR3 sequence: CTSSLVGNTEAFF. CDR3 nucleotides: TGTACCAGCAGCTTGGTGGGGAACACTGAAGCTTTCTTT. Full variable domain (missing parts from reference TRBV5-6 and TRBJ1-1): DAGVTQSPTHLIKTRGQQVTLRCSPKSGHDTVSWYQQALGQGPQFIFQYYEEEERQRGNFPDRFSGHQFPNYSSELNVNALLLGDSALYLCTSSLVGNTEAFFGQGTRLTVV.

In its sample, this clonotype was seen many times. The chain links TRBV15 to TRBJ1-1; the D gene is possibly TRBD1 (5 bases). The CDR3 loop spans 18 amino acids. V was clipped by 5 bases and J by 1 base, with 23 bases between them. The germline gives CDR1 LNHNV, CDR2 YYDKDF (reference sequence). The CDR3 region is CATSGPGRITAGNTEAFF. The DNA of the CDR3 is TGTGCCACCAGCGGACCGGGACGGATCACCGCGGGGAACACTGAAGCTTTCTTT. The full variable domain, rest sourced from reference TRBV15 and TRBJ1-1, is DAMVIQNPRYQVTQFGKPVTLSCSQTLNHNVMYWYQQKSSQAPKLLFHYYDKDFNNEADTPDNFQSRRPNTSFCFLDIRSPGLGDTAMYLCATSGPGRITAGNTEAFFGQGTRLTVV.

The CDR3 region has the DNA TGCAGTGCCGAGGTGGGGAGTAGCGAGGGAGATACGCAGTATTTT. This sequence encodes CSAEVGSSEGDTQYF. The genes are TRBV20-1 and TRBJ2-3; TRBD2 might be the D (5 bases). Germline-derived CDR1 and CDR2 are DFQATT and SNEGSKA (reference sequence). The CDR3 runs 15 residues. V lost 6 bases to trimming and J lost 5 bases, with 21 bases between them.

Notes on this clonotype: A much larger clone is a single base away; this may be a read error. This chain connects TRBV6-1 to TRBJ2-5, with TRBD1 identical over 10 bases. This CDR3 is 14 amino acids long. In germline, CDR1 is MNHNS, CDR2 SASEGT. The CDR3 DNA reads TGTGCCAGCAGCCTTGGGACAGGGGTGGAGACCCAGAACTTC. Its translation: CASSLGTGVETQNF.

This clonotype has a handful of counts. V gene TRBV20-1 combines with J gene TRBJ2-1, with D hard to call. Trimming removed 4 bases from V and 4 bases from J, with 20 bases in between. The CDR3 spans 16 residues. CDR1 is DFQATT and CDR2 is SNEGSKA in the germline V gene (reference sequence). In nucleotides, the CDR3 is TGCAGTGCTACCAACTCCGCCCCTTTGATATACAATGAGCAGTTCTTC. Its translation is CSATNSAPLIYNEQFF.

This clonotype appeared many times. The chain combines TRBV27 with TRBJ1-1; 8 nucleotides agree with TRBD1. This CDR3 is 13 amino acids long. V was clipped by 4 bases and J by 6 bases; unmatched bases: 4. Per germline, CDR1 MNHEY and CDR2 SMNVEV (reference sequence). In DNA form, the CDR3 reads TGTGCCAGCAGTTCTCCGGACAGGGCTGAAGCTTTCTTT. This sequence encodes CASSSPDRAEAFF.

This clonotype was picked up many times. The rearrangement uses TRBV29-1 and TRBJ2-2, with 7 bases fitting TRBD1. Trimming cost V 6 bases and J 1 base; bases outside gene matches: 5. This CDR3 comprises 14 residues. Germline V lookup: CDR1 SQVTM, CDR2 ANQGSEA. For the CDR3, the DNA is TGCAGCGTCCAAGGGGGCGGGAACACCGGGGAGCTGTTTTTT. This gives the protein CSVQGGGNTGELFF.

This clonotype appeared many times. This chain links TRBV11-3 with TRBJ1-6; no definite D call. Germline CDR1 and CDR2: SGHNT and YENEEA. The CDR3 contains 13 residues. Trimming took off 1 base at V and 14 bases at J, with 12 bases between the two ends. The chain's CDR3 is CASSLGPLGTLHF. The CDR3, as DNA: TGTGCCAGCAGCTTAGGTCCCTTGGGCACCCTCCACTTT.

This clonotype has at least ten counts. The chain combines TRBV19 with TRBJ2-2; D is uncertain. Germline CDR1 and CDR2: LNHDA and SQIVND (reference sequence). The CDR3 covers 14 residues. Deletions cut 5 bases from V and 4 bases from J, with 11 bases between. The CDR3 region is CASSLAASTGELFF. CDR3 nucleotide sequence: TGTGCCAGTAGTTTGGCAGCCTCCACCGGGGAGCTGTTTTTT.

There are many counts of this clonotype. For the CDR3, the DNA is TGTGCCAGCAGTTTTGACAGTAAGGGGGTCGCTGAAGCTTTCTTT. Translated, it gives CASSFDSKGVAEAFF. The V gene is TRBV12-3 or TRBV12-4, the J gene TRBJ1-1, with a tentative D call TRBD1 (6 bases). CDR3 size: 15 residues. V dropped 3 bases and J dropped 6 bases, with 17 bases sitting between them.

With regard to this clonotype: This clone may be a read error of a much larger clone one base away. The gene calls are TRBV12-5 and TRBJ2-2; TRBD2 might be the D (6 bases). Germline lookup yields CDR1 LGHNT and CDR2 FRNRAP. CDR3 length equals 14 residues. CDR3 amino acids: CASGLEENTGGLFF. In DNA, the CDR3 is TGTGCTAGTGGTTTGGAGGAGAACACCGGGGGGCTGTTTTTT.

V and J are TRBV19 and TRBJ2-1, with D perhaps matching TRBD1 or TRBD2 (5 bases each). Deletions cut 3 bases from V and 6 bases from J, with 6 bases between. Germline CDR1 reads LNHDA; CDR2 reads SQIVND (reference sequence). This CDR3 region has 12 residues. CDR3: CASSMRGNEQFF. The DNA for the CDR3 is TGTGCCAGTAGTATGAGGGGCAATGAGCAGTTCTTC.

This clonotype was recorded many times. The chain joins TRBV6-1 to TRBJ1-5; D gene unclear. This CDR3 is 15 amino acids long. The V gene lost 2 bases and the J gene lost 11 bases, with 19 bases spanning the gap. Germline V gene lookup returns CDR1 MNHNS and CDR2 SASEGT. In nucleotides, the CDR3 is TGTGCCAGCAGTGAAATGTCCACCAGTACTAATACCCAGCATTTT. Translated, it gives CASSEMSTSTNTQHF.

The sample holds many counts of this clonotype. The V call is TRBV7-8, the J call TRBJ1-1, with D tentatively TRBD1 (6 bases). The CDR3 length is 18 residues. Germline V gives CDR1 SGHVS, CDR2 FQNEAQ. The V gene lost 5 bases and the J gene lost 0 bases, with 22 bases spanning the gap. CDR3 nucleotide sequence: TGTGCCAGCAGCACACGCTCCTGGACAGCGGGGATGAACACTGAAGCTTTCTTT. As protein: CASSTRSWTAGMNTEAFF.

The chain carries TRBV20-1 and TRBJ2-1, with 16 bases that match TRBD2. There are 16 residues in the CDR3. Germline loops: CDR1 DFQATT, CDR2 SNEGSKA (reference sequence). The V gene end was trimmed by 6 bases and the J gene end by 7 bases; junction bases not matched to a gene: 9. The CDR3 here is CSAGTSGGGLVNEQFF. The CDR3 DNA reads TGCAGTGCGGGGACTAGCGGGGGGGGATTAGTTAATGAGCAGTTCTTC.

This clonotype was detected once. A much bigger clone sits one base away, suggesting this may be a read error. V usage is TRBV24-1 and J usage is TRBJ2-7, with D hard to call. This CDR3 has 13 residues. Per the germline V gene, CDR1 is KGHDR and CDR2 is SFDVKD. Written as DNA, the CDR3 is TGTGCCACCCTGGCGGCGGAACACTACGAGCAGCACTTC. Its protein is CATLAAEHYEQHF.

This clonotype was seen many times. The CDR3 here is CASSLGTSGFPETQYF. CDR3 sequence (DNA): TGTGCCAGCAGTTTGGGGACTAGCGGCTTCCCGGAGACCCAGTACTTC. This chain joins TRBV28 and TRBJ2-5, with 11 nucleotides matching TRBD2. This CDR3 region has 16 residues. The ends lost 3 bases at V and 5 bases at J; junction bases unmatched: 8. Germline CDR1 and CDR2: MDHEN and SYDVKM.

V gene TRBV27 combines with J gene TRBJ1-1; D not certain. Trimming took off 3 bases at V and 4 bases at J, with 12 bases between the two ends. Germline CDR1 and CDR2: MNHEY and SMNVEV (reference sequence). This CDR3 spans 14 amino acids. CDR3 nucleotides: TGTGCCAGCAGTTTGAGGTGGGGATTCACTGAAGCTTTCTTT. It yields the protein CASSLRWGFTEAFF.